The 3 T cell receptor beta chains listed next were all sequenced from one sample in a study of blood T cell repertoires in COVID-19 (dated by TCRdb to the early 2020s). The library was generated by the immunoSEQ multiplex PCR assay. TCRdb took this table from immuneACCESS and kept in-frame rearrangements with V and J called. Such tables lack part of the clones; where checked against another copy, unresolved V genes explain under half of the gap, and the rest is unexplained. The sample yields approximately 200,000 clones; more than 80% were counted once. Of the sample, around 1.8% falls within the top ten clones. Sequenced input: PBMCs or T cells enriched from blood (not recorded which). These receptors originate from a man in his fifties or sixties who had recovered from COVID-19.

The genes are TRBV4-1 and TRBJ2-2, with TRBD2 matching 9 bases. Per the germline V gene, CDR1 is MGHRA and CDR2 is YSYEKL. The V gene end was trimmed by 2 bases and the J gene end by 2 bases; junction bases not matched to a gene: 9. This CDR3 has 18 residues. This CDR3 is CASSQLGLAGINTGELFF. In DNA form, the CDR3 reads TGCGCCAGCAGCCAATTGGGGCTAGCGGGGATCAACACCGGGGAGCTGTTTTTT.

This chain links TRBV24-1 with TRBJ1-3; TRBD1 agrees at 7 bases. V lost 4 bases to trimming and J lost 3 bases; unmatched junction nucleotides: 2. CDR3 size: 14 residues. CDR1 is KGHDR, CDR2 SFDVKD, per germline. This CDR3 reads CATSDRDSGNTIYF. Written as DNA, the CDR3 is TGTGCCACCAGTGACCGGGACAGTGGAAACACCATATATTTT.

This sequence joins TRBV7-2 and TRBJ1-5; D possibly corresponds to TRBD1 (6 bases). CDR3 length: 15 residues. CDR1 and CDR2 (germline): SGHTA, FQGNSA. V was shortened by 0 bases and J by 7 bases, with 13 bases between the two germline ends. The CDR3 nucleotides read TGTGCCAGCAGCTTAGCGCCTCACAGGGCCCAGCCCCAGCATTTT. It translates to CASSLAPHRAQPQHF.